This TCR beta chain was retrieved from a study of cytomegalovirus exposure and HLA in healthy donors. Whole-study findings and limits: Data from an earlier analysis indicated that most TCR beta V segments were productive either about 90% or about 30% of the time.

As for this clone: Antigen unknown.

Donors had nominal health at sampling but likely had unrecorded immune exposures. Germline V gene sequence: CDR1 SNHLY, CDR2 FYNNEI. V lost 7 bases to trimming and J lost 8 bases; unmatched junction nucleotides: 12. The CDR3 is made up of 15 amino acids. A multiplex PCR was run with 60 Vbeta primers and 13 Jbeta primers. Clones were sequenced by immunoSEQ multiplex PCR, and TCRdb holds only the in-frame ones, with some missing. The sample consists of some 250,000 clones, 82% of them appearing once. The TCR originated in a woman aged 40 to 49 in good health and CMV-seropositive. The sequenced sample was PBMCs. The chain couples TRBV2 to TRBJ2-1; 9 nucleotides match TRBD2. The CDR3 nucleotides read TGTGCCAGCACCCCCGGGCGGGGGGGAGGCGATGAGCAGTTCTTC. Residues: CASTPGRGGGDEQFF. The entire variable domain, with the rest obtained from reference TRBV2 and TRBJ2-1, is as follows: EPEVTQTPSHQVTQMGQEVILRCVPISNHLYFYWYRQILGQKVEFLVSFYNNEISEKSEIFDDQFSVERPDGSNFTLKIRSTKLEDSAMYFCASTPGRGGGDEQFFGPGTRLTVL.